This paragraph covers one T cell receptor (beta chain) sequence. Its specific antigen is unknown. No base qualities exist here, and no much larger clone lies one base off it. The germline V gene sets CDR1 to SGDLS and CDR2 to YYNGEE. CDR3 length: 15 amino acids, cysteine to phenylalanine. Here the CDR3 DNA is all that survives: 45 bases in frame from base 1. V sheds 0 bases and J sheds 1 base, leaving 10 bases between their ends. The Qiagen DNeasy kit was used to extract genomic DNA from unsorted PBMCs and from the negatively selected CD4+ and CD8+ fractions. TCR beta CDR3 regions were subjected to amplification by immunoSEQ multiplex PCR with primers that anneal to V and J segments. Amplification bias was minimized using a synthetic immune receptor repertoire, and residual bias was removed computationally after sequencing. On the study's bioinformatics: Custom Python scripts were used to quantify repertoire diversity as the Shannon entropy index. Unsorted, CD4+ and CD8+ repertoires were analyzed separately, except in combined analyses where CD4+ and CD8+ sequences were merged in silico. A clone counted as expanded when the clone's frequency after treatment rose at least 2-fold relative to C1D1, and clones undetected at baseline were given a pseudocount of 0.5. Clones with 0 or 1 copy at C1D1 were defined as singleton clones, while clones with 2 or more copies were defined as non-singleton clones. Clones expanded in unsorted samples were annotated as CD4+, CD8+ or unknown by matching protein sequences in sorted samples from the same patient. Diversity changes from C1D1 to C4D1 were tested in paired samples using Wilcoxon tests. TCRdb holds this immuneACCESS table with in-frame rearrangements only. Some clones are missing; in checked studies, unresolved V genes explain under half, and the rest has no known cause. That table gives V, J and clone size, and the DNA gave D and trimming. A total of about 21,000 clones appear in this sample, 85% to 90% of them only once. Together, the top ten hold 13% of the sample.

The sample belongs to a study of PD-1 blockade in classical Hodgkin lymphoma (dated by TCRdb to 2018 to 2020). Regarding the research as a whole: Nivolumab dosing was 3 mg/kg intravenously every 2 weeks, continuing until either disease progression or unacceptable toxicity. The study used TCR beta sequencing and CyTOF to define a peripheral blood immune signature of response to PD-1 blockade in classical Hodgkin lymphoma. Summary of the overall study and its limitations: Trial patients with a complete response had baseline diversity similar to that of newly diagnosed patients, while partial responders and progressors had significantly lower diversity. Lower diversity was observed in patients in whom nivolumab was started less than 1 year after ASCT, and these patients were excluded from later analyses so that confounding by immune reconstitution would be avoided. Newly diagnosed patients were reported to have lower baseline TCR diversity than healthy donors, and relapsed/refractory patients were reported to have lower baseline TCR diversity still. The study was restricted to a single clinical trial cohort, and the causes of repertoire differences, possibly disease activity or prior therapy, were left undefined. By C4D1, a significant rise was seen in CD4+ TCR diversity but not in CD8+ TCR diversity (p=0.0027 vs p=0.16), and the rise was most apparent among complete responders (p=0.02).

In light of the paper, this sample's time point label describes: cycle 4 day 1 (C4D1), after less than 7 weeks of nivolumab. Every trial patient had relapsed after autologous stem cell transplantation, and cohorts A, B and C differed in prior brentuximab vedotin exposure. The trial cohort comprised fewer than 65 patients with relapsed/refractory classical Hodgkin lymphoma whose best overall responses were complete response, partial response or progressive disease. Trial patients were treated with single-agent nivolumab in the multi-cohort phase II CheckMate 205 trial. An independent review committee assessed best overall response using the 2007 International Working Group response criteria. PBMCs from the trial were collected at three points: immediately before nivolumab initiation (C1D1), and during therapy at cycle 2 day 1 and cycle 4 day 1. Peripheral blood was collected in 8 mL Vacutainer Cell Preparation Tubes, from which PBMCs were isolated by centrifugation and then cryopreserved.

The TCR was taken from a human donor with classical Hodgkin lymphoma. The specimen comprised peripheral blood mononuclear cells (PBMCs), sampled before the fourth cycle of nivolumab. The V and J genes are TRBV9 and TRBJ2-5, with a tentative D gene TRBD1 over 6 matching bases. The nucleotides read TGTGCCAGCAGCGTAGAGGACAGCCTCCAAGAGACCCAGTACTTC. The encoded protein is CASSVEDSLQETQYF.